This T cell receptor (beta chain) was observed in a study of blood T cells in healthy people across ages. The study, taken as a whole, reports: Estimated diversity, derived from one million T cells, was regarded as an underestimate.

PBMCs numbering at least 6.5 million were isolated per sample. Samples each yielded at least 5.5 micrograms of total RNA. A note on this clonotype: Its specificity is unknown.

Sample-barcoded 5' priming and a J-beta primer mix drove a second PCR of about 6 to 12 cycles. In TCRdb, the 5' RACE reads were re-called with MiXCR into one record per CDR3 protein. The data contain more than 750,000 distinct CDR3 sequences, 25% to 35% of them seen just once; the ten biggest clones take up roughly 10%. Trimming took 1 base from V and 7 from J, leaving 13 bases between them. The CDR3 sequence is 14 residues long. These same records also appear under a second study, on T cells of mothers and their children. This second study says: Per mother, over 9 million TCR beta CDR3 reads were obtained; per child, 2.5 million to 3.5 million.

The gene calls are TRBV12-3 or TRBV12-4 and TRBJ2-5; D remains ambiguous. The TCR comes from a woman in her forties in good health. The sequenced sample consisted of blood. The DNA of the CDR3 is TGTGCCAGCAGTTTAGGGCACGGCTCGGTGACCCAGTACTTC. The encoded protein is CASSLGHGSVTQYF.